The rows below give T cell receptor beta chains drawn from one sample of a study of T cell responses to AZD1222 COVID-19 vaccine. Assay: immunoSEQ multiplex PCR; the TCRdb copy retains only in-frame clones and omits some. The repertoire includes around 160,000 clones, about 95% of them detected once, and about 0.6% sits in the top ten. The input for sequencing was peripheral blood, taken on day 0 of AZD1222 vaccination. These receptor sequences come from an adult in good health. CDR3s include the opening cysteine and the closing phenylalanine or tryptophan. The order of the fields is V gene, D gene, clone size, J gene, CDR3 protein, CDR3 DNA. A D gene is named only where the DNA matches it firmly. Clone size is not always given. Where it is, it says once, few, many or a class for expanded clones.

TRBV18	NA	NA	TRBJ2-1	CASSPGQVSVNEQFF	TGTGCCAGCTCACCCGGGCAGGTCAGCGTTAATGAGCAGTTCTTC
TRBV27	NA	NA	TRBJ1-2	CASSQTPVPGKGYTF	TGTGCCAGCAGCCAAACACCGGTTCCAGGGAAAGGCTACACCTTC
TRBV5-1	NA	once	TRBJ2-2	CASSFRDPNTGELFF	TGCGCCAGCAGCTTTAGGGACCCCAACACCGGGGAGCTGTTTTTT
TRBV5-1	TRBD2	NA	TRBJ2-3	CASSWATSGSDTQYF	TGCGCCAGCAGCTGGGCCACTAGCGGGAGTGATACGCAGTATTTT
TRBV28	NA	NA	TRBJ1-1	CAAKPLGNTEAFF	TGTGCCGCAAAGCCTCTGGGGAACACTGAAGCTTTCTTT
TRBV7-2	NA	NA	TRBJ1-5	CASSQGQEAGNQPQHF	TGTGCCAGCAGCCAGGGGCAGGAGGCGGGCAATCAGCCCCAGCATTTT
TRBV21-1	NA	NA	TRBJ1-5	CASTKPLGQGSNQPQHF	TGTGCCAGCACCAAACCCCTCGGACAGGGGAGCAATCAGCCCCAGCATTTT
TRBV5-1	NA	once	TRBJ2-4	CASSFFGEGRAKNIQYF	TGCGCCAGCAGCTTTTTTGGTGAGGGACGAGCCAAAAACATTCAGTACTTC
TRBV7-6	NA	NA	TRBJ1-1	CASSQGEAFF	TGTGCCAGCAGTCAGGGTGAAGCTTTCTTT
TRBV5-1	TRBD1	few	TRBJ1-3	CASSLEARQGLRNTIYF	TGCGCCAGCAGCTTGGAAGCCCGACAGGGTTTAAGAAACACCATATATTTT